A single sample gave rise to the 14 T cell receptor beta chains below, sequenced in a study of patients and donors after allogeneic stem cell transplantation (dated by TCRdb to 2019 to 2021). Libraries were made using RT-PCR. Reads for this sample came from a NextSeq 550. Using fastp trimming at Q25 and MiXCR clonotype assembly, TCRdb reanalyzed the public sequencing data and kept in-frame beta chains. Here each entry gathers all rows of one CDR3 protein and keeps the most common genes and DNA. In this sample the table shows under 200,000 distinct CDR3 sequences, 24% of which occur a single time. About 24% of the sample is in the top ten clones. What was sequenced was blood, either unsorted or a sorted T cell fraction (not recorded which). These receptor sequences come from a human donor who was either an allogeneic HSCT recipient or a stem cell or donor lymphocyte infusion donor (not recorded which). It is not recorded whose cells these are; they may come from a transplant donor.

This chain links TRBV6-2 or TRBV6-3 with TRBJ2-1, with 12 bases matching TRBD2. This CDR3 comprises 14 residues. Germline V lookup: CDR1 MNHEY, CDR2 SVGEGT. V lost 6 bases to trimming and J lost 10 bases; unmatched junction nucleotides: 7. CDR3 protein: CASSLAGGAKEQFF. The CDR3 region has the DNA TGTGCCAGCAGCCTAGCGGGAGGGGCCAAAGAGCAGTTCTTC.

This clonotype was counted at least ten times. The V and J genes are TRBV12-3 or TRBV12-4 and TRBJ1-1; D not certain. V was pared by 5 bases and J by 0 bases, with 7 bases between. The CDR3 is made up of 13 amino acids. CDR3 residues: CASSVTMNTEAFF. CDR3 nucleotides: TGTGCCAGCAGTGTCACAATGAACACTGAAGCTTTCTTT.

The rearrangement uses TRBV12-3 or TRBV12-4 and TRBJ2-7; D perhaps matches TRBD2 (6 bases). V lost 5 bases and J lost 2, with 16 bases in between. The CDR3 totals 15 residues. The CDR3 protein is CASSPQGSGAYEQYF. In DNA form, the CDR3 reads TGTGCCAGCAGTCCCCAGGGATCGGGGGCCTACGAGCAGTACTTC.

The rearrangement joins TRBV6-6 to TRBJ1-1; no clear D. V gave up 4 bases and J gave up 5 bases, with 17 bases separating them. Germline loops: CDR1 MNHNY, CDR2 SVGAGI (reference sequence). The CDR3 consists of 15 residues. The chain's CDR3 is CASSSEEPGLTEAFF. CDR3 bases: TGTGCCAGCAGTTCCGAAGAACCGGGATTAACTGAAGCTTTCTTT.

The chain has TRBV6-5 and TRBJ2-2; D ambiguous. Germline assignment: CDR1 MNHEY and CDR2 SVGAGI. The length of the CDR3 is 17 residues. The V gene lost 0 bases and the J gene lost 6 bases, with 17 bases spanning the gap. The CDR3 DNA reads as TGTGCCAGCAGTTACTCACAGAATACCAAGGGATCCGGGGAGCTGTTTTTT. Translation: CASSYSQNTKGSGELFF.

In this sample, this clonotype turned up a few times. This chain joins TRBV6-5 and TRBJ2-3, with a possible D match to TRBD2 (5 bases). Trimming took 3 bases from V and 4 from J, leaving 17 bases between them. This CDR3 contains 16 residues. CDR1 and CDR2 (germline): MNHEY, SVGAGI. CDR3 DNA: TGTGCCAGCAGTTATAGGCAACCCCTCGGGGCAGATACGCAGTATTTT. Translated: CASSYRQPLGADTQYF.

The J gene is TRBJ2-7, the V gene TRBV20-1, with D possibly TRBD2 on 5 matching bases. The germline gives CDR1 DFQATT, CDR2 SNEGSKA (reference sequence). The CDR3 sequence is 13 residues long. V lost 6 bases and J 0 bases, leaving 12 bases between the germline ends. CDR3 loop: CSAQTGSSYEQYF. The CDR3 DNA reads TGCAGTGCCCAGACGGGGTCCTCCTACGAGCAGTACTTC.

The chain has TRBV10-3 and TRBJ2-6; no firm D call. The CDR3 spans 15 residues. Germline V gene sequence: CDR1 ENHRY, CDR2 SYGVKD. Trimming stripped 5 bases from V and 4 bases from J, with 12 bases between. DNA for the CDR3: TGTGCCATCAGTCCGTTCGGCTCCGGGGCCAACGTCCTGACTTTC. Translated, it gives CAISPFGSGANVLTF.

The chain employs TRBV7-9 and TRBJ2-7; maybe TRBD1 (6 bases). This CDR3 has 13 amino acids. Germline lookup yields CDR1 SEHNR and CDR2 FQNEAQ (reference sequence). V shed 5 bases and J shed 5 bases, with 13 bases lying between them. The CDR3 bases are TGTGCCAGCAGCCCACAGGGTCCCCACGAGCAGTACTTC. This codes for CASSPQGPHEQYF.

V gene TRBV12-3 or TRBV12-4 combines with J gene TRBJ2-7; D remains ambiguous. Trimming removed 6 bases from V and 4 bases from J, with 10 bases in between. The CDR3 is 12 residues long. The CDR3 reads CASSPTDYEQYF. In DNA, the CDR3 is TGTGCCAGCAGCCCAACAGATTACGAGCAGTACTTC.

This clonotype was observed many times. The chain is built from TRBV20-1 and TRBJ1-2; D is unresolved. The CDR3 loop spans 11 amino acids. V gave up 5 bases and J gave up 11 bases, with 15 bases separating them. The V gene's germline CDR1 is DFQATT and CDR2 SNEGSKA (reference sequence). CDR3 nucleotide sequence: TGCAGTGCTGGGGAGGTCCCCGGGTACACCTTC. It is translated as CSAGEVPGYTF.

The DNA for the CDR3 is TGTGCCATCAGTGAGGTGGCAACAGGGATCAGGGACGAGCAGTACTTC. It codes for CAISEVATGIRDEQYF. The V gene is TRBV10-3, the J gene TRBJ2-7, with a possible D match to TRBD1 (6 bases). V was shortened by 2 bases and J by 5 bases, with 19 bases between the two germline ends. The length of the CDR3 is 16 residues. Germline V gene lookup returns CDR1 ENHRY and CDR2 SYGVKD.

The chain carries TRBV20-1 and TRBJ1-1; D uncertain. Trimming pared 1 base from V and 5 bases from J, leaving 8 bases between. Per germline, CDR1 DFQATT and CDR2 SNEGSKA (reference sequence). The CDR3 is made up of 12 amino acids. CDR3 sequence reads: CSARGPGTEAFF. CDR3 in DNA: TGCAGTGCTAGAGGGCCCGGGACTGAAGCTTTCTTT.

This clonotype came up a few times. This chain connects TRBV5-1 to TRBJ1-1, with 8 bases that match TRBD1. The CDR3 contains 15 residues. The germline gives CDR1 SGHRS, CDR2 YFSETQ. V trimming: 6 bases; J trimming: 3 bases; junction bases outside the gene matches: 10. CDR3 in amino acids: CASTLLTGVDTEAFF. The CDR3 DNA sequence: TGCGCCAGCACCCTTCTGACAGGGGTGGACACTGAAGCTTTCTTT.